The 19 T cell receptor beta chains presented below share a single source sample, sequenced in a study of cytomegalovirus exposure and HLA in healthy donors. The PCR employed 60 Vbeta primers together with 13 Jbeta primers. Generated by immunoSEQ multiplex PCR, the TCRdb table keeps only in-frame clones and is missing some. The table records some 120,000 clones, over 60% of them present only once. Sequencing was done on a sample of PBMCs. The receptors were gathered from a man aged 18 to 30 in good health and CMV-seronegative.

The gene calls are TRBV6-4 and TRBJ2-2; D ambiguous. The germline CDR1 and CDR2 sequences are MRHNA and SNTAGT. Trimming cost V 8 bases and J 2 bases, with 12 bases left between them. The CDR3 length is 14 residues. For the CDR3, the DNA is TGTGCCAGCGAAGCCTCCACCAACACCGGGGAGCTGTTTTTT. It specifies CASEASTNTGELFF.

The chain uses TRBV6-6 and TRBJ2-3, with D unclear. V dropped 0 bases and J dropped 5 bases, with 6 bases sitting between them. Germline values: CDR1 MNHNY, CDR2 SVGAGI (reference sequence). This CDR3 contains 13 residues. CDR3 DNA: TGTGCCAGCAGTTACTCGAACAAAGATACGCAGTATTTT. As protein: CASSYSNKDTQYF.

This clone was picked up a small number of times. Within the sample, other DNA sequences also encode this same CDR3. The CDR3 loop is CASSISGTNEKLFF. CDR3 in DNA: TGTGCCAGTAGTATCTCAGGAACTAATGAAAAACTGTTTTTT. The chain uses TRBV19 and TRBJ1-4; the D is unclear. Between the trimmed V and J ends, which lost 3 bases and 1 base, there was a span of 6 bases. The CDR3 has 14 residues. CDR1 is LNHDA, CDR2 SQIVND, per germline (reference sequence).

V and J are TRBV28 and TRBJ2-7; the D is unclear. The CDR3 covers 13 residues. Germline CDR1 reads MDHEN; CDR2 reads SYDVKM. V lost 1 base and J 2 bases, leaving 6 bases between the germline ends. In DNA form, the CDR3 reads TGTGCCAGCAGTTTATCCAGTGCCTACGAGCAGTACTTC. Its protein is CASSLSSAYEQYF.

This clone was detected a few times. Written as DNA, the CDR3 is TGTGCCAGCAGCTTAGCGATCGGGGTTGGCACTGAAGCTTTCTTT. Protein product: CASSLAIGVGTEAFF. The J gene is TRBJ1-1, the V gene TRBV7-8; no firm D call. This CDR3 comprises 15 residues. CDR1 is SGHVS and CDR2 is FQNEAQ in the germline V gene. V shed 0 bases and J shed 4 bases, with 12 bases lying between them.

This chain connects TRBV7-9 to TRBJ2-3; D possibly corresponds to TRBD1 (5 bases). Germline lookup yields CDR1 SEHNR and CDR2 FQNEAQ (reference sequence). V dropped 5 bases and J dropped 4 bases, with 13 bases sitting between them. This CDR3 comprises 14 residues. The DNA for the CDR3 is TGTGCCAGCAGCCCTATCTGGGGCTCAGATACGCAGTATTTT. Amino acids: CASSPIWGSDTQYF.

Here the CDR3 reads CASSARGSGSSEQYF. In nucleotides, the CDR3 is TGTGCCAGCAGCGCCCGGGGTAGCGGGAGCTCCGAGCAGTACTTC. The V gene is TRBV9, the J gene TRBJ2-7; TRBD2 agrees at 9 bases. Germline V CDR1 and CDR2: SGDLS, YYNGEE. V lost 3 bases, J lost 6 bases, and 10 bases stayed unmatched. This CDR3 contains 15 residues.

The gene calls are TRBV7-9 and TRBJ2-7; possibly TRBD2 for D (6 bases). Trimming removed 3 bases at V and 1 base at J, with 13 bases between. The CDR3 totals 15 residues. Germline V CDR1 and CDR2: SEHNR, FQNEAQ (reference sequence). CDR3 sequence reads: CASSFSPGTSYEQYF. CDR3 bases: TGTGCCAGCAGCTTTTCCCCCGGGACTTCCTACGAGCAGTACTTC.

This chain links TRBV5-4 with TRBJ2-1; 7 bases are shared with TRBD2. V lost 5 bases and J lost 8; bases outside the gene matches: 13. Germline V gene data show CDR1 as SGHNT and CDR2 as YYREEE (reference sequence). CDR3 length equals 15 residues. The DNA for the CDR3 is TGTGCCAGCAGAGTCTTAGTGGGAGGGTCCCATGAGCAGTTCTTC. Translation gives CASRVLVGGSHEQFF.

This clone is a singleton in its sample. The chain combines TRBV7-6 with TRBJ2-7, with 10 bases matching TRBD1. The germline V gene encodes CDR1 SGHVS and CDR2 FNYEAQ. The ends lost 1 base at V and 4 bases at J; junction bases unmatched: 7. This CDR3 is 16 amino acids long. In DNA form, the CDR3 reads TGTGCCAGCAGCTTAGGGGGGGGGACAGGGGTTTACGAGCAGTACTTC. Its protein is CASSLGGGTGVYEQYF. The full variable domain, in which reference TRBV7-6 and TRBJ2-7 provide the parts outside the CDR3, is GAGVSQSPRYKVTKRGQDVALRCDPISGHVSLYWYRQALGQGPEFLTYFNYEAQQDKSGLPNDRFSAERPEGSISTLTIQRTEQRDSAMYRCASSLGGGTGVYEQYFGPGTRLTVT.

V usage is TRBV6-5 and J usage is TRBJ2-5; possibly TRBD1 for D (6 bases). The CDR3 covers 15 residues. CDR1 is MNHEY, CDR2 SVGAGI, per germline. Trimming removed 0 bases from V and 4 bases from J, with 12 bases in between. The CDR3 spells CASSYSSGRGETQYF. CDR3 sequence (DNA): TGTGCCAGCAGTTACTCGAGTGGCAGGGGAGAGACCCAGTACTTC.

The rearrangement links TRBV29-1 to TRBJ2-6; TRBD1 is a possible D gene (6 bases). Trimming took off 4 bases at V and 0 bases at J, with 19 bases between the two ends. This CDR3 has 18 residues. Germline CDR1 SQVTM, CDR2 ANQGSEA. The CDR3 spells CSVAQGQFPSSGANVLTF. The CDR3 DNA is TGCAGCGTTGCACAAGGACAGTTCCCCTCCTCTGGGGCCAACGTCCTGACTTTC.

The V gene is TRBV19, the J gene TRBJ1-2; 9 bases match TRBD1. V gave up 9 bases and J gave up 2 bases; unmatched junction bases: 16. This CDR3 spans 17 amino acids. CDR1 is LNHDA, CDR2 SQIVND, per germline (reference sequence). The CDR3 is CASHTGTGRPINYGYTF. CDR3 DNA sequence: TGTGCCAGCCACACCGGGACAGGGCGTCCCATCAACTATGGCTACACCTTC.

The gene calls are TRBV19 and TRBJ1-1; no reliable D call. Germline V gene lookup returns CDR1 LNHDA and CDR2 SQIVND (reference sequence). V was pared by 3 bases and J by 1 base, with 3 bases between. The CDR3 totals 12 residues. CDR3: CASSIGNTEAFF. As DNA, the CDR3 is TGTGCCAGTAGTATCGGGAACACTGAAGCTTTCTTT.

In DNA form, the CDR3 reads TGTGCCAGCAGCTCAAGTCAGGGCGGGGGGGCTTTCACAGATACGCAGTATTTT. Residues: CASSSSQGGGAFTDTQYF. The V and J genes are TRBV11-2 and TRBJ2-3, with 9 positions matching TRBD2. The ends lost 4 bases at V and 2 bases at J; junction bases unmatched: 13. From germline, CDR1 is SGHAT and CDR2 FQNNGV. CDR3 size: 18 residues. The variable domain in full, completed from reference TRBV11-2 and TRBJ2-3, reads EAGVAQSPRYKIIEKRQSVAFWCNPISGHATLYWYQQILGQGPKLLIQFQNNGVVDDSQLPKDRFSAERLKGVDSTLKIQPAKLEDSAVYLCASSSSQGGGAFTDTQYFGPGTRLTVL.

This clone was seen ten or more times. The chain links TRBV19 to TRBJ2-7; 9 nucleotides align to TRBD1. This CDR3 comprises 14 residues. J was trimmed by 4 bases and V by 6 bases; bases with no gene match: 7. Germline assignment: CDR1 LNHDA and CDR2 SQIVND (reference sequence). CDR3 residues: CASSPMTGGYEQYF. The CDR3 region has the DNA TGTGCCAGTAGCCCAATGACAGGGGGTTACGAGCAGTACTTC.

The rearrangement links TRBV27 to TRBJ2-2, with 7 bases lining up with TRBD1. CDR1 is MNHEY, CDR2 SMNVEV, per germline (reference sequence). This CDR3 comprises 14 residues. Germline trimming cut 8 bases from V and 1 base from J; bases unmatched to any gene: 4. CDR3 in DNA: TGTGCCAGCTCAGGGACAGTGAACACCGGGGAGCTGTTTTTT. Translated: CASSGTVNTGELFF.

This chain uses TRBV5-1 with TRBJ2-1; 10 bases are shared with TRBD2. This CDR3 is built from 16 residues. Per germline, CDR1 SGHRS and CDR2 YFSETQ. V dropped 4 bases and J dropped 8; count of bases not matched to a gene: 12. The CDR3 nucleotides are TGCGCCAGCAGCCTTCCCGGTACTAGCGGGATCTATGAGCAGTTCTTC. Translating it yields CASSLPGTSGIYEQFF.

Note on this clone: A junction end diverges from the germline sequence, so it may reflect a read error. V gene TRBV27 combines with J gene TRBJ1-6; 7 positions agree with TRBD1. CDR3 length equals 13 residues. The V gene's germline CDR1 is MNHEY and CDR2 SMNVEV (reference sequence). For the CDR3, the DNA is TGTGCCAGCCACCGGGACAGAGATTCGCCCCTCCACTTT. It is translated as CASHRDRDSPLHF.